This TCR beta chain was captured in a study of blood T cell repertoires in COVID-19. Study as a whole: COVID-19 samples from acute and convalescent phases originated in the United States, Italy and Spain. Sources were T cells, B-cell-depleted T cells, or PBMCs; the material itself was cDNA or gDNA.

In the original workflow: Estimated nucleated cell counts came from reference gene primer amplification. Here immunoSEQ multiplex PCR was the method, and the copy in TCRdb shows in-frame clones only, minus some. From that table come the V and J calls and clone size; the DNA was used to work out D and trimming. The table has under 30,000 clones, 70% to 90% seen once. Trimming at V came to 0 bases and at J to 2 bases, leaving 2 bases not matched to a gene. The CDR3 loop spans 14 amino acids. Germline loops: CDR1 SGHDT, CDR2 YYEEEE. Sequenced input: peripheral blood. The chain employs TRBV5-6 and TRBJ2-7; 7 bases map to TRBD2. This TCR was sampled from a human donor in a cohort sampled during active COVID-19. The donor label of this sample is uncertain. The CDR3 coding sequence is TGTGCCAGCAGCTTGGGGACTAGGGCCTACGAGCAGTACTTC. This codes for CASSLGTRAYEQYF.